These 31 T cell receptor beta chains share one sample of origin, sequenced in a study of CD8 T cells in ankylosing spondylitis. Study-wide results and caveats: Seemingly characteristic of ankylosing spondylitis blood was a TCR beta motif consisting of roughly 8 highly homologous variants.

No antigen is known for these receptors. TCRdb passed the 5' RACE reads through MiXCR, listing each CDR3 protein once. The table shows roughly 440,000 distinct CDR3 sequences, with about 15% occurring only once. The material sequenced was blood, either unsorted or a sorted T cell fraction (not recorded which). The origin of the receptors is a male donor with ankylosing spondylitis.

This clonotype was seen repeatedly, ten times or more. The CDR3 sequence: CSASMASGANEQFF. Written as DNA, the CDR3 is TGCAGTGCTAGTATGGCTAGCGGGGCTAATGAGCAGTTCTTC. The J gene is TRBJ2-1, the V gene TRBV20-1; TRBD2 matches 9 bases. The CDR3 loop spans 14 amino acids. Germline loops: CDR1 DFQATT, CDR2 SNEGSKA (reference sequence). V was clipped by 3 bases and J by 7 bases; unmatched bases: 7.

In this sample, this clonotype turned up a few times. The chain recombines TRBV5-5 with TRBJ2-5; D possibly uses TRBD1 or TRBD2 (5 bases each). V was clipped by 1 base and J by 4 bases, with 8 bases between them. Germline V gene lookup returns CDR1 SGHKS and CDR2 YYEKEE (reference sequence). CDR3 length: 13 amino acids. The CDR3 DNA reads TGTGCCAGCAGCTTGCCAGGGAGAGAGACCCAGTACTTC. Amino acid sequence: CASSLPGRETQYF.

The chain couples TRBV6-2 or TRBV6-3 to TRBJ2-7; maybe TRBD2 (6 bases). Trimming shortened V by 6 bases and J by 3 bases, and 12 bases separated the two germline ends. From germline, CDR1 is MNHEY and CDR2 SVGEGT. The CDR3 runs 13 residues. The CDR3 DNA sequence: TGTGCCAGCAGGGAGGGATTACGCTACGAGCAGTACTTC. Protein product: CASREGLRYEQYF.

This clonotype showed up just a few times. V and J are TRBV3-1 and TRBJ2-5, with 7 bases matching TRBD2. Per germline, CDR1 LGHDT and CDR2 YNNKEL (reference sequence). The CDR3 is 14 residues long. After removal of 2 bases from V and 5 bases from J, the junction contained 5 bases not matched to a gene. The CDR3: CASSQNGRSETQYF. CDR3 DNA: TGTGCCAGCAGCCAAAACGGGAGGTCTGAGACCCAGTACTTC.

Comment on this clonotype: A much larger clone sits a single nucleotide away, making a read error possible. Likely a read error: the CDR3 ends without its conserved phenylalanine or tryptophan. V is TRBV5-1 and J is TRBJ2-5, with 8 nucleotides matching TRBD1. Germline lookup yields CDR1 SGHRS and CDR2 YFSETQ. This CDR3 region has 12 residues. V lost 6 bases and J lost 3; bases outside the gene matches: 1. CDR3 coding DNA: TGCGCCAGCAAACAGGGGGAAGAGACCCAGTACCTC. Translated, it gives CASKQGEETQYL.

Written as DNA, the CDR3 is TGTGCCAGCAGCTTGTCGGTTACCGGGACAGGGAGGGAGACCCAGTACTTC. It codes for CASSLSVTGTGRETQYF. The rearrangement joins TRBV7-8 to TRBJ2-5; TRBD1 matches 9 bases. The CDR3 totals 17 residues. Trimming removed 3 bases from V and 5 bases from J; junction bases left unmatched: 13. Germline loops: CDR1 SGHVS, CDR2 FQNEAQ.

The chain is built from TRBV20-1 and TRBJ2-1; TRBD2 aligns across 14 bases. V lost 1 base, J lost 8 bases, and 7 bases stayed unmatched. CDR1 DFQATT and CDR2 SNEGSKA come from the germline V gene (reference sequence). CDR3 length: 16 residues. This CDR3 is CSARGTSGGPRDEQFF. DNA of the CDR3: TGCAGTGCTAGAGGGACTAGCGGGGGGCCCAGGGATGAGCAGTTCTTC.

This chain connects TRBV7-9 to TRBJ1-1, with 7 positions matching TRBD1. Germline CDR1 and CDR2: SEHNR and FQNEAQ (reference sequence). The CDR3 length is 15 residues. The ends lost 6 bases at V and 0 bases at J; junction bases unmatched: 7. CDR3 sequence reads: CASRPSGTVNTEAFF. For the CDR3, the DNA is TGTGCCAGCAGGCCCTCCGGGACAGTGAACACTGAAGCTTTCTTT.

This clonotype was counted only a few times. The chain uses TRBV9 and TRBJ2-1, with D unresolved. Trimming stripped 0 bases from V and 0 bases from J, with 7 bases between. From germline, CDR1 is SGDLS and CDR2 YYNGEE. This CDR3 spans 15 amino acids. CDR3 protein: CASSVAESSYNEQFF. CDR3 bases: TGTGCCAGCAGCGTAGCAGAGAGCTCCTACAATGAGCAGTTCTTC.

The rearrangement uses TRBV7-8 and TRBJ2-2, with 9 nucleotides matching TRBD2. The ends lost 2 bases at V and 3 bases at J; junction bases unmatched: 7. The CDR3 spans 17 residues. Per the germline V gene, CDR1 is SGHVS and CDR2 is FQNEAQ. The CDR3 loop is CASSLTGGRADTGELFF. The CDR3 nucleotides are TGTGCCAGCAGCTTAACAGGCGGGAGGGCCGACACCGGGGAGCTGTTTTTT.

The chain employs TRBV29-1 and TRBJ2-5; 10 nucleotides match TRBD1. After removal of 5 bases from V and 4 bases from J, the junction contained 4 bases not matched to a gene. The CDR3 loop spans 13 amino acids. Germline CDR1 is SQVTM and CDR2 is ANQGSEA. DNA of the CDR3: TGCAGCGTTTCCCGGACAGGGGGAGAGACCCAGTACTTC. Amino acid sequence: CSVSRTGGETQYF.

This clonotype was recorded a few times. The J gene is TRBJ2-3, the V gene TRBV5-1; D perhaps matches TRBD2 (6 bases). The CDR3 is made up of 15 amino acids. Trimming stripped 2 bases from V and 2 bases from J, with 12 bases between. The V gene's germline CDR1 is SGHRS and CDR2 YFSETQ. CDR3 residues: CASSFIGGDTDTQYF. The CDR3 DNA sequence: TGCGCCAGCAGCTTTATCGGGGGAGACACAGATACGCAGTATTTT.

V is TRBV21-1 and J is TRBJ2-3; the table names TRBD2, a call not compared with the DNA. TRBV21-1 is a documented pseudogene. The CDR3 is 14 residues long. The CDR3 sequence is CATPYGGHTDTQYF. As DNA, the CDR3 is TGTGCCACACCATACGGAGGCCACACAGATACGCAGTATTTT.

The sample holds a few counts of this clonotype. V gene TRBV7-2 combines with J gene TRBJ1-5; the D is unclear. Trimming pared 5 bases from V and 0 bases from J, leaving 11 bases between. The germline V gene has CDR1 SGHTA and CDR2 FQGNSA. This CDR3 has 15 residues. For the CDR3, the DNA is TGTGCCAGCAGCGGCAACAGCTATAGCAATCAGCCCCAGCATTTT. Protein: CASSGNSYSNQPQHF.

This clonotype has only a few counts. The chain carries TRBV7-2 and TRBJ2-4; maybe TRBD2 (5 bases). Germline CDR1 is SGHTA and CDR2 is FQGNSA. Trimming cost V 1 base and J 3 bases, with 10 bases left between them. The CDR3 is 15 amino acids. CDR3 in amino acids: CASSLGGYGKNIQYF. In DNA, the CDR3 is TGTGCCAGCAGCTTAGGAGGGTACGGCAAAAACATTCAGTACTTC.

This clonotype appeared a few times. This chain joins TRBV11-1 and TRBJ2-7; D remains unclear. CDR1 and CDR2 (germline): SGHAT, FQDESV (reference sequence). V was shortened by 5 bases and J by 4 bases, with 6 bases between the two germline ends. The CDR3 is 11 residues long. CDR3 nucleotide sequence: TGTGCCAGCAGCGCCCGTTACGAGCAGTACTTC. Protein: CASSARYEQYF.

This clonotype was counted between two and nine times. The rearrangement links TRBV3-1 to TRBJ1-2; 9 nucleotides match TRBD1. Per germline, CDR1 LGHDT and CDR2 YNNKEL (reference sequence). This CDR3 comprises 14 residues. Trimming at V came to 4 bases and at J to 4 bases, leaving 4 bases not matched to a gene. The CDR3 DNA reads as TGTGCCAGCAGCCTAGCGGGACAGGGCTATGGCTACACCTTC. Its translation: CASSLAGQGYGYTF.

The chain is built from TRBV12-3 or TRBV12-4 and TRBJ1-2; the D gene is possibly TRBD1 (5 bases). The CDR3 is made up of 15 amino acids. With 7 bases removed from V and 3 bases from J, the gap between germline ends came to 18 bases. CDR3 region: CASTSRARGHYGYTF. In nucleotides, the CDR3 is TGTGCCAGCACCTCAAGGGCGAGGGGCCACTATGGCTACACCTTC.

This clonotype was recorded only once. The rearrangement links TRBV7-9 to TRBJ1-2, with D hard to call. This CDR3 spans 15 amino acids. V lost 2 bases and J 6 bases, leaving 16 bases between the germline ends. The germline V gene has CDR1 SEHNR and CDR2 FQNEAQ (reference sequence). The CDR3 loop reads CASSLNKPGQDGYTF. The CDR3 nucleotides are TGTGCCAGCAGCTTAAATAAACCGGGTCAGGATGGCTACACCTTC.

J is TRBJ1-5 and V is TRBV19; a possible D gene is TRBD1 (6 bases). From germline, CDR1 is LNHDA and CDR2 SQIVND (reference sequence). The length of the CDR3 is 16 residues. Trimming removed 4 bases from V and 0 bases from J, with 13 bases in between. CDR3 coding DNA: TGTGCCAGTAGTACCACAGGACAGATTAGCAATCAGCCCCAGCATTTT. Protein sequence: CASSTTGQISNQPQHF. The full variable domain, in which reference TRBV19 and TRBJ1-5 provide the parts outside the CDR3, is DGGITQSPKYLFRKEGQNVTLSCEQNLNHDAMYWYRQDPGQGLRLIYYSQIVNDFQKGDIAEGYSVSREKKESFPLTVTSAQKNPTAFYLCASSTTGQISNQPQHFGDGTRLSIL.

DNA for the CDR3: TGCAGTGCTAGGGGGCATGGCGGGATGTACGAGCAGTACTTC. This sequence encodes CSARGHGGMYEQYF. The chain employs TRBV20-1 and TRBJ2-7; D is possibly TRBD2 (6 bases). This CDR3 has 14 residues. CDR1 and CDR2 from the germline V gene are DFQATT and SNEGSKA (reference sequence). Trimming removed 3 bases from V and 4 bases from J, with 16 bases in between.

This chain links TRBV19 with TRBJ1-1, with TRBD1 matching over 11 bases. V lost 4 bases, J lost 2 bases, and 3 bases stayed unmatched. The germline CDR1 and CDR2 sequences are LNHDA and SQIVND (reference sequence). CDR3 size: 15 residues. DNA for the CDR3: TGTGCCAGTAGTAGGACAGGGGGCTTAAACACTGAAGCTTTCTTT. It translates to CASSRTGGLNTEAFF.

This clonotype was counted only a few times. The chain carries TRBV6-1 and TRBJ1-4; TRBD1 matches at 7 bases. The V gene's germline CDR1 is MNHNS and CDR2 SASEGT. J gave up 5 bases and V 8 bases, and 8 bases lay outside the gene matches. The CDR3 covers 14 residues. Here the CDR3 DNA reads TGTGCCAGCCGACGGGACAGCTCCAATGAAAAACTGTTTTTT. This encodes CASRRDSSNEKLFF.

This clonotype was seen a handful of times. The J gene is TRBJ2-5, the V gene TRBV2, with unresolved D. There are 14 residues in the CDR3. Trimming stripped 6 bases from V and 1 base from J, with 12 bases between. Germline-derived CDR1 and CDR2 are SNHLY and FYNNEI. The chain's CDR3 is CASRNSASQETQYF. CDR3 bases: TGTGCCAGCAGGAACAGCGCCAGCCAAGAGACCCAGTACTTC.

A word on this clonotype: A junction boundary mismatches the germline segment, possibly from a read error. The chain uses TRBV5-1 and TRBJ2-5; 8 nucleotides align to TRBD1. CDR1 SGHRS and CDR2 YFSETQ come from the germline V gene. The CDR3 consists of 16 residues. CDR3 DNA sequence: TGCGCCAGCAGCCTTCGGACAGGGACCGTAAAAGAGAACCAGTACTTC. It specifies CASSLRTGTVKENQYF.

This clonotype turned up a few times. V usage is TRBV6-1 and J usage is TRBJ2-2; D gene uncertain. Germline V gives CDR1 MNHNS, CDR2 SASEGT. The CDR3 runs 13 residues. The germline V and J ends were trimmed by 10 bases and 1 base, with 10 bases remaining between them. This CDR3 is CATRPENTGELFF. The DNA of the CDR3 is TGTGCCACCCGCCCGGAGAACACCGGGGAGCTGTTTTTT.

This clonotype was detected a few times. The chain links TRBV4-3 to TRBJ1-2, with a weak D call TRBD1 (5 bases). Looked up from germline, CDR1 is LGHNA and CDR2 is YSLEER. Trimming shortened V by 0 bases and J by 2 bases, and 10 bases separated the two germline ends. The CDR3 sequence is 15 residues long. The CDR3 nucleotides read TGCGCCAGCAGCCAAGATAGGTCAGGGAACTATGGCTACACCTTC. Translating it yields CASSQDRSGNYGYTF.

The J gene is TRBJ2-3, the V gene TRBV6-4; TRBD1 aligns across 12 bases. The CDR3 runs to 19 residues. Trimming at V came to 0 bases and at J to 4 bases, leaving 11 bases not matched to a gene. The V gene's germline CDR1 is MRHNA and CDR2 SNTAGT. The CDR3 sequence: CASSDSRDRGRPSSDTQYF. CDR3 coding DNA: TGTGCCAGCAGTGACTCCCGGGACAGGGGGCGTCCGTCGTCAGATACGCAGTATTTT.

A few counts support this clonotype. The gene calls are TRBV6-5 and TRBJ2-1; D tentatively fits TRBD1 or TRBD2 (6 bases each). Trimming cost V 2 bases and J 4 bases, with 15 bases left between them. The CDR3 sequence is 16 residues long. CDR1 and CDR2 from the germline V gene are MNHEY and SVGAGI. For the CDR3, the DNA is TGTGCCAGCAGTTACGGGTCGGGGGCTGGGTACAATGAGCAGTTCTTC. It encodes CASSYGSGAGYNEQFF.

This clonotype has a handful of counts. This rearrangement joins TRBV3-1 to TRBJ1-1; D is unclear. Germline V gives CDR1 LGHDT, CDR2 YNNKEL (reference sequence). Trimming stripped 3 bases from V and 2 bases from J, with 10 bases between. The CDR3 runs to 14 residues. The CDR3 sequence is CASSHGRINTEAFF. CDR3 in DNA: TGTGCCAGCAGCCATGGTCGGATTAACACTGAAGCTTTCTTT.

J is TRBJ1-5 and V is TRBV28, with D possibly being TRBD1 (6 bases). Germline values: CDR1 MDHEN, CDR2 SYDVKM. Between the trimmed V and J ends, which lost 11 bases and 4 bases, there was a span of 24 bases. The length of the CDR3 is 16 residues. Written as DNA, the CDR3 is TGTGCCGGATCTGCGGGGGGGCGCGGCGCAAATCAGCCCCAGCATTTT. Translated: CAGSAGGRGANQPQHF.